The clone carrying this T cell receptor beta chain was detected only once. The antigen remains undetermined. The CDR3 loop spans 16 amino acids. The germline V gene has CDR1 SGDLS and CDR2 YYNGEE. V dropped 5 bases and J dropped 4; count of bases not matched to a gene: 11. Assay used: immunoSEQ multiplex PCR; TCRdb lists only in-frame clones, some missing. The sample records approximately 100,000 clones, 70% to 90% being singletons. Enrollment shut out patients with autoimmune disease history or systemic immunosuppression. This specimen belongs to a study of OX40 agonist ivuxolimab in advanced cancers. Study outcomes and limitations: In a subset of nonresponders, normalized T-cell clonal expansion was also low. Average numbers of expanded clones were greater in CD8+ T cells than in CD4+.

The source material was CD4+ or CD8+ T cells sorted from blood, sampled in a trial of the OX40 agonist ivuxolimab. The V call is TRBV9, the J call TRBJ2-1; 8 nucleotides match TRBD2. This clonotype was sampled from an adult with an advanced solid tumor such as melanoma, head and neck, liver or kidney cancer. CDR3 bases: TGTGCCAGCAGTCCTAGCCCGGCGGGGGGATACAATGAGCAGTTCTTC. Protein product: CASSPSPAGGYNEQFF.